What follows is one T cell receptor beta chain and its context. The CDR3 length is 13 residues. The ends lost 3 bases at V and 5 bases at J; junction bases unmatched: 4. The germline gives CDR1 SGHRS, CDR2 YFSETQ. The sample is drawn from a study of blood T cell repertoires in COVID-19. Study overall: COVID-19 samples, acute and convalescent, were from the United States, Italy and Spain.

Clones were read by immunoSEQ multiplex PCR, and TCRdb kept only the in-frame ones, dropping some. The repertoire holds tens of thousands of clones, 80% to 90% seen once, with 12% to 15% in the top ten. The origin of this receptor is a man aged 70 or older with acute or convalescent COVID-19. This chain joins TRBV5-1 and TRBJ1-1; TRBD1 agrees at 7 bases. Sequenced sample: peripheral blood. CDR3 DNA sequence: TGCGCCAGCAGCTCGACAGGGAGTACTGAAGCTTTCTTT. Translation gives CASSSTGSTEAFF.